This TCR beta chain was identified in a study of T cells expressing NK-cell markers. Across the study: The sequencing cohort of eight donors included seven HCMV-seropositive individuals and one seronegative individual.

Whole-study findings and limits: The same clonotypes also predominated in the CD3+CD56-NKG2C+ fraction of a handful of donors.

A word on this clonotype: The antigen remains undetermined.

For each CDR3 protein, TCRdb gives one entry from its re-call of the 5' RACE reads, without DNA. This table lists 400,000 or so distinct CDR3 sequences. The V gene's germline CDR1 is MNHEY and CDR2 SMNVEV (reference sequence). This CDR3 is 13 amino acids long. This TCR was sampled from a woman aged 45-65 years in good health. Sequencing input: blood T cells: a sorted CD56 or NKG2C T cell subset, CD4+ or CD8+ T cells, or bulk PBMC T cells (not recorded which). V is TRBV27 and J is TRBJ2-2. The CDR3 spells CASSSRSTGELFF.